The entry below gives a single TCR beta chain sequence along with its context. Antigen specificity is unknown. The source of the sample is a study of cytomegalovirus exposure and HLA in healthy donors. Regarding the study as a whole: TCR sequences were mostly rare, though some public TCRs occurred in many donors. High sensitivity and specificity were reportedly achieved when the classifier diagnosed cytomegalovirus status. It was confirmed in vitro that a few of the CMV-associated chains were specific for CMV antigens.

The CDR3 consists of 14 residues. V lost 5 bases and J lost 5; bases outside the gene matches: 4. Germline CDR1 reads LGHNA; CDR2 reads YNFKEQ. Sequencing used immunoSEQ multiplex PCR; TCRdb keeps in-frame clones, though not all of them. The sample records 150,000 to 200,000 clones, roughly 86% being singletons. The receptor was derived from a woman aged 18-30 years in good health and CMV-seronegative. The rearrangement joins TRBV4-2 to TRBJ2-5; 11 bases match TRBD1. Sequencing input: PBMCs. Here the CDR3 DNA reads TGTGCCAGCAGCACCCGGGACAGGGGGGAGACCCAGTACTTC. This encodes CASSTRDRGETQYF.